This T cell receptor (beta chain) was recorded in a study of CD8 T cells in ankylosing spondylitis. The study, taken as a whole, reports: In ankylosing spondylitis blood, a motif of roughly eight highly homologous TCR beta variants appeared characteristic. Disease-linked clones were CD8+ and relatively rare in peripheral blood.

In the case of this clonotype: Its antigen is as yet unknown.

The CDR3 runs 14 residues. Germline V gene lookup returns CDR1 MGHDK and CDR2 SYGVNS. Losses at the gene ends were 3 bases for V and 4 bases for J; bases not matched to a gene: 5. TCRdb itself ran the 5' RACE reads through MiXCR, one entry per CDR3 protein. The sample gives around 440,000 distinct CDR3 sequences, 17% of which show up once; 1% is in the top ten. Material for sequencing was blood, either unsorted or a sorted T cell fraction (not recorded which). This TCR was sampled from a male donor with ankylosing spondylitis. The rearrangement joins TRBV25-1 to TRBJ2-5; TRBD2 matches at 7 bases. CDR3 region: CASSEGGLVETQYF. The DNA of the CDR3 is TGTGCCAGCAGTGAGGGAGGGTTGGTAGAGACCCAGTACTTC.